These 19 T cell receptor beta chains share one sample of origin, sequenced in a study of neurological immune-mediated disorders. TCRdb recomputed calls from the 5' RACE reads with MiXCR, one row per CDR3 protein. The sample includes 15,000 to 20,000 distinct CDR3 sequences, 14% of them seen just once. Sequences were obtained from CD4+ T cells from blood. These receptor sequences come from a woman in her fifties or sixties with HTLV-1-associated myelopathy (HAM/TSP).

This clonotype was observed at least ten times. The CDR3 DNA reads TGCGCCAGCAGGCCGACAGGGGGTGGGGGCTACACCTTC. Its translation is CASRPTGGGGYTF. This chain joins TRBV4-1 and TRBJ1-2; 9 bases match TRBD1. Germline CDR1 and CDR2: MGHRA and YSYEKL. CDR3 length: 13 amino acids. The ends lost 6 bases at V and 8 bases at J; junction bases unmatched: 7.

This clonotype was seen many times. The chain couples TRBV6-2 or TRBV6-3 to TRBJ2-5, with 12 positions matching TRBD1. CDR1 and CDR2 (germline): MNHEY, SVGEGT. This CDR3 is built from 15 residues. J gave up 5 bases and V 6 bases, and 7 bases lay outside the gene matches. CDR3: CASSFGTGGAETQYF. The CDR3 DNA follows: TGTGCCAGCAGCTTCGGGACAGGGGGCGCCGAGACCCAGTACTTC.

This clonotype was counted ten times or more. At one of its ends the junction is not consistent with the germline gene, which may arise from a read error. The rearrangement joins TRBV20-1 to TRBJ2-1; a possible D gene is TRBD2 (5 bases). Germline CDR1 reads DFQATT; CDR2 reads SNEGSKA (reference sequence). CDR3 length: 12 amino acids. The CDR3 nucleotides read TGCAGTGCCAGAGGGATTTACAATGAGCAGTTCTTC. This gives the protein CSARGIYNEQFF.

This clonotype was picked up many times. The CDR3 nucleotides are TGTGCCAGCGCCCGGGCGATGGTGGGCTACAATGAGCAGTTCTTC. It codes for CASARAMVGYNEQFF. The gene calls are TRBV7-2 and TRBJ2-1; D remains unclear. The CDR3 is 15 amino acids. V was trimmed by 8 bases and J by 3 bases, leaving 17 bases between them. Germline CDR1 reads SGHTA; CDR2 reads FQGNSA. Supplemented by reference TRBV7-2 and TRBJ2-1, the full variable domain reads GAGVSQSPSNKVTEKGKDVELRCDPISGHTALYWYRQSLGQGLEFLIYFQGNSAPDKSGLPSDRFSAERTGGSVSTLTIQRTQQEDSAVYLCASARAMVGYNEQFFGPGTRLTVL.

This clonotype has at least ten counts. The J gene is TRBJ2-3, the V gene TRBV20-1, with 9 bases lining up with TRBD2. Looked up from germline, CDR1 is DFQATT and CDR2 is SNEGSKA (reference sequence). After removal of 0 bases from V and 6 bases from J, the junction contained 4 bases not matched to a gene. This CDR3 is built from 14 residues. The CDR3 here is CSARDESGRDTQYF. The CDR3 DNA follows: TGCAGTGCTAGAGATGAAAGCGGGAGGGATACGCAGTATTTT.

In this sample, this clonotype turned up many times. The CDR3 DNA sequence: TGTGCCATCAGTTCAGCGGGGGCGGTCAATGAGCAGTTCTTC. Translation gives CAISSAGAVNEQFF. The chain combines TRBV10-3 with TRBJ2-1; 8 positions match TRBD2. The CDR3 is made up of 14 amino acids. With V trimmed by 5 bases and J by 6 bases, 6 bases remained unmatched. Germline values: CDR1 ENHRY, CDR2 SYGVKD.

In this sample, this clonotype turned up many times. The genes are TRBV12-3 or TRBV12-4 and TRBJ2-7, with a tentative D call TRBD1 (5 bases). Trimming took off 6 bases at V and 0 bases at J, with 15 bases between the two ends. This CDR3 spans 15 amino acids. Here the CDR3 DNA reads TGTGCCAGCAGCCTCAGGGCGACCGGCTCCTACGAGCAGTACTTC. Its protein is CASSLRATGSYEQYF.

This clonotype was found many times. This rearrangement joins TRBV10-3 to TRBJ2-7; no clear D. Germline V gene lookup returns CDR1 ENHRY and CDR2 SYGVKD. V was cut by 4 bases and J by 1 base, with 2 bases left in between. The CDR3 totals 11 residues. Here the CDR3 DNA reads TGTGCCATCAGTGGGTCCTACGAGCAGTACTTC. This gives the protein CAISGSYEQYF.

The chain carries TRBV20-1 and TRBJ1-2; no clear D. Deletions cut 6 bases from V and 5 bases from J, with 19 bases between. This CDR3 comprises 14 residues. Looked up from germline, CDR1 is DFQATT and CDR2 is SNEGSKA (reference sequence). The CDR3 sequence: CSAHNLEGGYGYTF. For the CDR3, the DNA is TGCAGTGCCCACAACCTTGAAGGTGGGTATGGCTACACCTTC.

This clonotype was recorded at least ten times. The rearrangement joins TRBV24-1 to TRBJ1-1, with a tentative D call TRBD1 (5 bases). The CDR3 extends over 24 amino acids. Trimming removed 1 base from V and 7 bases from J, with 42 bases in between. Germline CDR1 reads KGHDR; CDR2 reads SFDVKD. Written as DNA, the CDR3 is TGTGCCACCAGTGATTTCCTCTGTACACGGCGATATTTTCAGTCGCAGGGTCACACTGATGAAGCTTTCTTT. As protein: CATSDFLCTRRYFQSQGHTDEAFF.

Relative to its sample, this clonotype is medium-sized (0.01 to 0.1%). This chain joins TRBV4-2 and TRBJ2-2; 9 bases are a match to TRBD2. CDR3 size: 16 residues. Germline trimming cut 0 bases from V and 3 bases from J; bases unmatched to any gene: 2. CDR1 and CDR2 (germline): LGHNA, YNFKEQ. For the CDR3, the DNA is TGTGCCAGCAGCCAAGAAAGCGGGAGGTACACCGGGGAGCTGTTTTTT. Protein: CASSQESGRYTGELFF.

In this sample, this clonotype turned up a few times. CDR3 in amino acids: CSAEGQGAGETQYF. The CDR3 nucleotides read TGCAGTGCCGAGGGACAGGGGGCTGGAGAGACCCAGTACTTC. This chain links TRBV20-1 with TRBJ2-5; 12 bases match TRBD1. Germline CDR1 is DFQATT and CDR2 is SNEGSKA (reference sequence). Trimming took 6 bases from V and 4 from J; bases not matched to a gene: 6. This CDR3 is 14 amino acids long.

This clonotype was recorded at least ten times. V gene TRBV6-5 combines with J gene TRBJ2-2; D possibly corresponds to TRBD2 (6 bases). Trimming left V 2 bases short and J 7 bases short, with 17 bases between. Germline V gene data show CDR1 as MNHEY and CDR2 as SVGAGI. The CDR3 consists of 16 residues. CDR3 protein: CASSYKLEAGFGELFF. The CDR3 DNA reads TGTGCCAGCAGTTACAAATTAGAGGCGGGGTTCGGGGAGCTGTTTTTT.

This rearrangement joins TRBV11-2 to TRBJ1-1; D uncertain. This CDR3 region has 14 residues. Trimming left V 1 base short and J 3 bases short, with 9 bases between. The germline V gene encodes CDR1 SGHAT and CDR2 FQNNGV. The CDR3 DNA reads as TGTGCCAGCAGCTTAGGTGTGCGCCACACTGAAGCTTTCTTT. This codes for CASSLGVRHTEAFF.

This clonotype was counted many times. The V gene is TRBV11-3, the J gene TRBJ2-4, with 15 bases that match TRBD2. The CDR3 length is 19 residues. V trimming: 4 bases; J trimming: 0 bases; junction bases outside the gene matches: 7. The germline gives CDR1 SGHNT, CDR2 YENEEA. CDR3 DNA sequence: TGTGCCAGCAGCTCACTCGGACTAGCGGGGGGGCTAGCCAAAAACATTCAGTACTTC. Translated, it gives CASSSLGLAGGLAKNIQYF.

This clonotype was counted at least ten times. The rearrangement uses TRBV20-1 and TRBJ1-2; a possible D gene is TRBD1 (6 bases). This CDR3 has 16 amino acids. CDR1 and CDR2 from the germline V gene are DFQATT and SNEGSKA (reference sequence). V lost 6 bases and J lost 2, with 22 bases in between. CDR3 bases: TGCAGTGCCCCTACTGGATTCGGGGGCCTCAACTATGGCTACACCTTC. It is translated as CSAPTGFGGLNYGYTF.

This clonotype came up many times. V and J are TRBV19 and TRBJ2-6, with no clear D. Trimming pared 3 bases from V and 4 bases from J, leaving 7 bases between. CDR3 length: 14 amino acids. CDR1 is LNHDA, CDR2 SQIVND, per germline (reference sequence). The CDR3 DNA follows: TGTGCCAGTAGTATGTTAAACGGGGCCAACGTCCTGACTTTC. Amino acids: CASSMLNGANVLTF.

This clonotype was seen ten or more times. This chain joins TRBV5-5 and TRBJ2-1; 8 nucleotides align to TRBD1. Germline CDR1 and CDR2: SGHKS and YYEKEE (reference sequence). V gave up 0 bases and J gave up 6 bases; unmatched junction bases: 5. This CDR3 contains 15 residues. CDR3: CASSLGPDRVNEQFF. The CDR3 DNA reads TGTGCCAGCAGCTTGGGGCCGGACAGGGTCAATGAGCAGTTCTTC.

This clonotype was picked up many times. This chain uses TRBV30 with TRBJ2-7; tentatively, D is TRBD2 (6 bases). Looked up from germline, CDR1 is GTSNPN and CDR2 is SVGIG (reference sequence). This CDR3 region has 16 residues. The V gene lost 2 bases and the J gene lost 0 bases, with 17 bases spanning the gap. The CDR3 DNA sequence: TGTGCCTGGAGTCACCGGGCGGGGAGTAGCTCCTACGAGCAGTACTTC. It is translated as CAWSHRAGSSSYEQYF.